The subject of this entry is one T cell receptor (beta chain). Its antigen remains unidentified. V lost 4 bases and J lost 9, with 15 bases in between. This CDR3 region has 13 residues. Germline CDR1 MGHRA, CDR2 YSYEKL. These data are taken from a study of cytomegalovirus exposure and HLA in healthy donors. The donors comprised healthy bone marrow donors. Primers included in the PCR were 60 Vbeta and 13 Jbeta primers. Only in-frame clones appear in the TCRdb table, and some are missing; sequencing was by immunoSEQ multiplex PCR. The sample comprises more than 150,000 clones, 65% to 90% of which are singletons, and around 1.2% rests with the top ten. Study-level points and caveats: Overall, 164 TCR beta chains were annotated as cytomegalovirus-associated. Within an earlier analysis, most TCR beta V segments proved productive either about 90% or about 30% of the time.

Source material: PBMCs. The V call is TRBV4-1, the J call TRBJ1-1, with unresolved D. This TCR was sampled from a girl aged 2 to 9 in good health and CMV-seropositive. The CDR3 spells CASSPDRAVKAFF. In DNA form, the CDR3 reads TGCGCCAGCAGCCCCGATAGAGCGGTCAAAGCTTTCTTT.